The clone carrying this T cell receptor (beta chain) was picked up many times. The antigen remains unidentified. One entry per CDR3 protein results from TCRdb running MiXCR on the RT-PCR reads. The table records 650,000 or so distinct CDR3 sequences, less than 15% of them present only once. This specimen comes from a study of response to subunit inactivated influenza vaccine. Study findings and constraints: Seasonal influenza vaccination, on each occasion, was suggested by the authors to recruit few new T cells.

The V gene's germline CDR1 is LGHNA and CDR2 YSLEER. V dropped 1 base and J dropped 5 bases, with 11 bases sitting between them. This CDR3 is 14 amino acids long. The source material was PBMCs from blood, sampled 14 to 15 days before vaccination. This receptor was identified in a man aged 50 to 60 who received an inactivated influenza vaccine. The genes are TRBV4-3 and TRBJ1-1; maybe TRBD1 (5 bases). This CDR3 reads CASSQGDWGTEAFF. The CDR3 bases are TGCGCCAGCAGCCAAGGGGACTGGGGGACTGAAGCTTTCTTT.